Following are 27 T cell receptor beta chains from one sample sequenced in a study of Graves' ophthalmopathy and Graves' hyperthyroidism. Using RNA transcripts, the TCR beta CDR3 regions were amplified. HTBI primers were employed in first-round RT-PCR, then a second-round multiplex PCR followed. TCRdb redid the calling of the multiplex PCR reads with MiXCR, one entry per CDR3 protein. The table shows 350,000 to 450,000 distinct CDR3 sequences, with approximately 20% occurring only once. Sequences were obtained from peripheral blood. These receptor sequences come from a woman aged 18-30 years with Graves' ophthalmopathy.

The sample holds many counts of this clonotype. V and J are TRBV7-8 and TRBJ2-7; 11 bases are shared with TRBD1. The V gene end was trimmed by 4 bases and the J gene end by 7 bases; junction bases not matched to a gene: 6. The CDR3 extends over 14 amino acids. Germline V gene lookup returns CDR1 SGHVS and CDR2 FQNEAQ. CDR3 nucleotides: TGTGCCAGCAGCTGGAGGGACAGGGGGAGGGAGCAGTACTTC. It translates to CASSWRDRGREQYF.

This clonotype was found many times. The rearrangement links TRBV14 to TRBJ2-7; unclear D gene. CDR1 and CDR2 (germline): SGHDN, FVKESK. Between the trimmed V and J ends, which lost 4 bases and 4 bases, there was a span of 11 bases. The CDR3 spans 13 residues. In DNA, the CDR3 is TGTGCCAGCAGCCGCGGACGGAATTACGAGCAGTACTTC. This encodes CASSRGRNYEQYF.

This clonotype was detected ten times or more. The chain joins TRBV12-3 or TRBV12-4 to TRBJ1-2; a weak D match, TRBD1 (5 bases). The CDR3 contains 14 residues. Trimming took off 5 bases at V and 4 bases at J, with 14 bases between the two ends. The CDR3 DNA is TGTGCCAGCAGTGACAGCGCCGCTGCCTATGGCTACACCTTC. Residues: CASSDSAAAYGYTF.

The chain links TRBV12-3 or TRBV12-4 to TRBJ2-4; possible D gene TRBD2, 5 bases. This CDR3 region has 13 residues. With 7 bases removed from V and 2 bases from J, the gap between germline ends came to 9 bases. The CDR3 DNA follows: TGTGCCAGCACCACCGGGACCAAAAACATTCAGTACTTC. The encoded protein is CASTTGTKNIQYF.

This clonotype was seen at least ten times. J is TRBJ2-7 and V is TRBV7-2; D is perhaps TRBD1 (5 bases). CDR3 length: 15 amino acids. V was trimmed by 5 bases and J by 6 bases, leaving 20 bases between them. Germline V gene sequence: CDR1 SGHTA, CDR2 FQGNSA. In DNA, the CDR3 is TGTGCCAGCAGCCCTCCGGTAGGGGCACCGGGCGAGCAGTACTTC. Residues: CASSPPVGAPGEQYF. The entire variable domain, with the rest obtained from reference TRBV7-2 and TRBJ2-7, is as follows: GAGVSQSPSNKVTEKGKDVELRCDPISGHTALYWYRQSLGQGLEFLIYFQGNSAPDKSGLPSDRFSAERTGGSVSTLTIQRTQQEDSAVYLCASSPPVGAPGEQYFGPGTRLTVT.

This clonotype was seen more than once but under ten times. This rearrangement joins TRBV18 to TRBJ1-3; 7 nucleotides align to TRBD1. V dropped 3 bases and J dropped 0; count of bases not matched to a gene: 8. Germline V CDR1 and CDR2: KGHSH, LQKENI. There are 17 residues in the CDR3. CDR3 loop: CASSPLGDRSSGNTIYF. CDR3 DNA sequence: TGTGCCAGCTCACCGCTGGGGGACAGAAGCTCTGGAAACACCATATATTTT.

This clonotype showed up many times. This chain joins TRBV3-1 and TRBJ2-4; TRBD2 might be the D (5 bases). The CDR3 loop spans 11 amino acids. The V end lost 6 bases, the J end lost 15 bases, and 15 bases lay between the germline ends. Germline values: CDR1 LGHDT, CDR2 YNNKEL (reference sequence). The CDR3 nucleotides read TGTGCCAGCAGAGGAGGATTACGTACGTACTTC. It codes for CASRGGLRTYF.

This clonotype was seen only a few times. The V call is TRBV6-1, the J call TRBJ1-1; D is unresolved. The CDR3 totals 11 residues. The V gene's germline CDR1 is MNHNS and CDR2 SASEGT. Trimming removed 6 bases from V and 7 bases from J, with 9 bases in between. The DNA for the CDR3 is TGTGCCAGCAGAGCCCGACGTGAAGCTTTCTTT. Its translation: CASRARREAFF.

In this sample, this clonotype turned up many times. This chain joins TRBV20-1 and TRBJ2-5, with 9 positions matching TRBD1. Germline CDR1 reads DFQATT; CDR2 reads SNEGSKA (reference sequence). CDR3 length: 15 amino acids. Trimming at V came to 6 bases and at J to 3 bases, leaving 11 bases not matched to a gene. CDR3 residues: CSATNRGRGEETQYF. CDR3 in DNA: TGCAGTGCGACAAACAGGGGGCGCGGGGAAGAGACCCAGTACTTC.

In its sample, this clonotype was seen many times. The CDR3 nucleotides read TGCAGTGCTACTTCGACGGGTTTGTACCAAGAGACCCAGTACTTC. It is translated as CSATSTGLYQETQYF. J is TRBJ2-5 and V is TRBV20-1; D is unresolved. The V end was cut by 4 bases, the J end by 0 bases, with 15 bases between. The CDR3 is made up of 15 amino acids. Germline V lookup: CDR1 DFQATT, CDR2 SNEGSKA (reference sequence).

This clonotype has ten or more counts. V is TRBV5-1 and J is TRBJ1-1; 8 positions match TRBD1. Germline values: CDR1 SGHRS, CDR2 YFSETQ. V trimming: 4 bases; J trimming: 12 bases; junction bases outside the gene matches: 14. CDR3 length equals 14 residues. CDR3 sequence: CASSTRTGSYGPFF. The CDR3 region has the DNA TGCGCCAGCAGCACACGGACAGGGTCGTACGGGCCTTTCTTT.

This clonotype came up many times. The V call is TRBV29-1, the J call TRBJ2-7; 8 bases agree with TRBD2. The CDR3 is 12 amino acids. CDR1 SQVTM and CDR2 ANQGSEA come from the germline V gene. V lost 4 bases and J lost 3; bases outside the gene matches: 2. This CDR3 reads CSVAAGGYEQYF. CDR3 DNA: TGCAGCGTTGCGGCGGGAGGCTACGAGCAGTACTTC.

This clonotype has a count of ten or more. The chain employs TRBV6-5 and TRBJ2-5; D gene ambiguous. The CDR3 sequence is 14 residues long. V lost 2 bases and J 2 bases, leaving 9 bases between the germline ends. CDR1 and CDR2 (germline): MNHEY, SVGAGI. The CDR3 here is CASSYRAEQETQYF. CDR3 nucleotide sequence: TGTGCCAGCAGTTACCGGGCAGAACAAGAGACCCAGTACTTC.

This clonotype has at least ten counts. The CDR3 loop is CASSFSGSGWIGYEQYF. The DNA of the CDR3 is TGTGCCAGCAGCTTCTCCGGGAGCGGATGGATTGGCTACGAGCAGTACTTC. This chain uses TRBV11-2 with TRBJ2-7; TRBD2 is a possible D gene (6 bases). This CDR3 contains 17 residues. Germline lookup yields CDR1 SGHAT and CDR2 FQNNGV. V lost 3 bases, J lost 3 bases, and 21 bases lay in between.

This clonotype was counted many times. The gene calls are TRBV15 and TRBJ2-7; D assignment may be TRBD1 or TRBD2 (5 bases each). The length of the CDR3 is 12 residues. The V gene lost 1 base and the J gene lost 5 bases, with 6 bases spanning the gap. Looked up from germline, CDR1 is LNHNV and CDR2 is YYDKDF (reference sequence). The chain's CDR3 is CATSRGGNEQYF. As DNA, the CDR3 is TGTGCCACCAGCAGAGGGGGGAACGAGCAGTACTTC.

This clonotype has at least ten counts. V usage is TRBV30 and J usage is TRBJ1-5; D remains ambiguous. Germline assignment: CDR1 GTSNPN and CDR2 SVGIG (reference sequence). Trimming removed 0 bases at V and 6 bases at J, with 15 bases between. The CDR3 runs to 15 residues. The CDR3 DNA sequence: TGTGCCTGGAGTGTATTAGGACTGCACCGTCAGCCCCAGCATTTT. This sequence encodes CAWSVLGLHRQPQHF.

This clonotype has ten or more counts. The V gene is TRBV6-5, the J gene TRBJ1-1; D remains unclear. Between the trimmed V and J ends, which lost 6 bases and 1 base, there was a span of 6 bases. This CDR3 contains 12 residues. CDR1 and CDR2 from the germline V gene are MNHEY and SVGAGI. The CDR3 loop is CASSKGNTEAFF. CDR3 DNA: TGTGCCAGCAGCAAGGGGAACACTGAAGCTTTCTTT.

The table lists this clonotype with many counts. The junction differs from germline at one of its ends, possibly a read error. V is TRBV11-2 and J is TRBJ2-7, with 11 nucleotides matching TRBD1. This CDR3 spans 16 amino acids. CDR1 is SGHAT and CDR2 is FQNNGV in the germline V gene. CDR3 residues: CASSLEGQGVSHEQYF. The DNA of the CDR3 is TGTGCCAGCAGCTTAGAGGGACAGGGGGTCTCCCACGAGCAGTACTTC.

This clonotype was counted ten times or more. CDR3 sequence reads: CASSPGRILSEQYF. The CDR3 DNA reads TGTGCCAGCTCACCAGGGAGGATCCTCTCCGAGCAGTACTTC. The J gene is TRBJ2-7, the V gene TRBV18, with D possibly TRBD2 on 6 matching bases. CDR1 and CDR2 from the germline V gene are KGHSH and LQKENI. This CDR3 has 14 amino acids. The ends were cut back, 2 bases at V and 6 bases at J, with 14 bases in the middle.

A few counts support this clonotype. The J gene is TRBJ2-5, the V gene TRBV9, with D tentatively TRBD1 or TRBD2 (6 bases each). Germline CDR1 reads SGDLS; CDR2 reads YYNGEE. This CDR3 is built from 14 residues. Trimming pared 4 bases from V and 5 bases from J, leaving 15 bases between. The CDR3 loop is CASSIIGGAETQYF. The CDR3 DNA follows: TGTGCCAGCAGCATAATCGGGGGCGCGGAGACCCAGTACTTC.

The sample holds a few counts of this clonotype. The gene calls are TRBV30 and TRBJ1-2; D is ambiguous. Trimming left V 5 bases short and J 4 bases short, with 8 bases between. Germline assignment: CDR1 GTSNPN and CDR2 SVGIG (reference sequence). This CDR3 has 11 residues. The DNA of the CDR3 is TGTGCCTGGGGAGAATCCTATGGCTACACCTTC. This codes for CAWGESYGYTF. Variable domain in full (rest from reference TRBV30 and TRBJ1-2): SQTIHQWPATLVQPVGSPLSLECTVEGTSNPNLYWYRQAAGRGLQLLFYSVGIGQISSEVPQNLSASRPQDRQFILSSKKLLLSDSGFYLCAWGESYGYTFGSGTRLTVV.

Many counts were recorded for this clonotype. The chain carries TRBV12-3 or TRBV12-4 and TRBJ1-5, with D uncertain. The CDR3 length is 14 residues. Trimming removed 6 bases at V and 3 bases at J, with 12 bases between. The CDR3 protein is CASREGLNNQPQHF. The DNA of the CDR3 is TGTGCCAGCAGGGAGGGCCTCAACAATCAGCCCCAGCATTTT.

V usage is TRBV28 and J usage is TRBJ1-2; TRBD1 might be the D (6 bases). The V and J ends lost 5 bases and 7 bases respectively, with 17 bases between them. Germline lookup yields CDR1 MDHEN and CDR2 SYDVKM. The CDR3 spans 14 residues. Written as DNA, the CDR3 is TGTGCCAGCAGTCCAGGGGTTATCGTGTCTGGCTACACCTTC. This sequence encodes CASSPGVIVSGYTF.

This clonotype was detected ten times or more. The chain uses TRBV6-2 or TRBV6-3 and TRBJ2-7; tentatively, D is TRBD1 (5 bases). The CDR3 extends over 15 amino acids. Trimming cost V 5 bases and J 4 bases, with 18 bases left between them. From germline, CDR1 is MNHEY and CDR2 SVGEGT. CDR3 protein: CASSPGQFLRYEQYF. CDR3 DNA sequence: TGTGCCAGCAGTCCTGGACAATTCCTTCGATACGAGCAGTACTTC.

At least ten counts were recorded for this clonotype. V usage is TRBV9 and J usage is TRBJ1-3; D unclear. Germline loops: CDR1 SGDLS, CDR2 YYNGEE. This CDR3 spans 15 amino acids. V was clipped by 2 bases and J by 0 bases, with 9 bases between them. The CDR3 nucleotides are TGTGCCAGCAGCGTTTTGGCAGTCTCTGGAAACACCATATATTTT. It yields the protein CASSVLAVSGNTIYF. Using reference TRBV9 and TRBJ1-3 for the parts outside the CDR3, the full variable domain is DSGVTQTPKHLITATGQRVTLRCSPRSGDLSVYWYQQSLDQGLQFLIQYYNGEERAKGNILERFSAQQFPDLHSELNLSSLELGDSALYFCASSVLAVSGNTIYFGEGSWLTVV.

This clonotype appeared many times. The chain is built from TRBV7-2 and TRBJ2-5; maybe TRBD1 (5 bases). The CDR3 runs 16 residues. CDR1 is SGHTA and CDR2 is FQGNSA in the germline V gene. V was pared by 2 bases and J by 4 bases, with 17 bases between. CDR3 nucleotides: TGTGCCAGCAGCTTATTTGGGCTTGGTAGGGGAGAGACCCAGTACTTC. Protein: CASSLFGLGRGETQYF. Combining the CDR3 with reference TRBV7-2 and TRBJ2-5 gives the whole variable domain GAGVSQSPSNKVTEKGKDVELRCDPISGHTALYWYRQSLGQGLEFLIYFQGNSAPDKSGLPSDRFSAERTGGSVSTLTIQRTQQEDSAVYLCASSLFGLGRGETQYFGPGTRLLVL.

This clonotype was detected ten times or more. The gene calls are TRBV28 and TRBJ1-1; D might be TRBD1 (5 bases). CDR3 size: 14 residues. Between the trimmed V and J ends, which lost 7 bases and 4 bases, there was a span of 16 bases. The germline V gene encodes CDR1 MDHEN and CDR2 SYDVKM. The CDR3 DNA sequence: TGTGCCAGCACCAGAGACGGGGGATCCACTGAAGCTTTCTTT. Its protein is CASTRDGGSTEAFF.